The clone carrying this TCR beta chain has more than one count but fewer than ten. The antigen is unknown. These data originate in a study of T-cell memory formation after mild COVID-19. The study, taken as a whole, reports: Some clones that responded turned up in pre-infection memory, which suggests that cross-reactive memory joined in.

Researchers used 5'RACE with constant-segment primers to make TCR alpha and TCR beta cDNA libraries that carry sample barcodes and UMIs. TCRdb analysed the 5' RACE reads with MiXCR anew, one entry per CDR3 protein. The table records fewer than 350,000 distinct CDR3 sequences, approximately 15% of them present only once. V lost 3 bases to trimming and J lost 15 bases; unmatched junction nucleotides: 17. The CDR3 is 14 residues long. Germline-derived CDR1 and CDR2 are DFQATT and SNEGSKA (reference sequence). Sequenced input: PBMCs or a T cell subset sorted from them (not recorded which). The J gene is TRBJ2-1, the V gene TRBV20-1; TRBD2 matches at 7 bases. The source of this sequence is a man aged 18 to 35 who had mild COVID-19 (a few samples of this study predate the infection). Cell type and time point are not known. The CDR3 loop reads CSARRAGVRDVRFF. The CDR3 DNA reads as TGCAGTGCTAGGCGCGCGGGGGTCAGGGACGTCCGGTTCTTC.